One and the same sample provided the 23 T cell receptor beta chains below, sequenced in a study of cytomegalovirus exposure and HLA in healthy donors. PCR amplification relied on 60 Vbeta primers (plus 13 Jbeta primers). Repertoires were generated with immunoSEQ multiplex PCR, while TCRdb's copy carries only in-frame clones and drops some. The sample lists under 200,000 clones, roughly two thirds occurring once. Sample: PBMCs. The receptors stem from a woman aged 25 to 39 in good health and CMV-seronegative.

CDR3 bases: TGTGCCAGCAGCCAAAGGAGGGGCCTAGCGGGGGCGGGGACAGATACGCAGTATTTT. This gives the protein CASSQRRGLAGAGTDTQYF. This chain links TRBV7-9 with TRBJ2-3; 10 bases line up with TRBD2. J was trimmed by 3 bases and V by 5 bases; bases with no gene match: 17. CDR1 SEHNR and CDR2 FQNEAQ come from the germline V gene (reference sequence). CDR3 length: 19 residues.

The V gene is TRBV4-3, the J gene TRBJ2-7; D remains unclear. Trimming took off 1 base at V and 5 bases at J, with 9 bases between the two ends. The CDR3 is made up of 13 amino acids. The germline V gene has CDR1 LGHNA and CDR2 YSLEER. CDR3 residues: CASSQGSWHEQYF. The CDR3 DNA sequence: TGCGCCAGCAGCCAAGGCTCCTGGCACGAGCAGTACTTC.

The chain recombines TRBV5-4 with TRBJ2-2; 11 bases are shared with TRBD2. The V and J ends lost 2 bases and 5 bases, in that order; junction bases with no gene match: 2. The CDR3 has 15 amino acids. The V gene's germline CDR1 is SGHNT and CDR2 YYREEE (reference sequence). CDR3 protein: CASSLRLAGTGELFF. The CDR3 DNA follows: TGTGCCAGCAGCTTACGACTAGCGGGAACCGGGGAGCTGTTTTTT.

The rearrangement uses TRBV7-6 and TRBJ2-1; no reliable D call. CDR3 size: 14 residues. The V gene lost 3 bases and the J gene lost 5 bases, with 11 bases spanning the gap. Germline CDR1 reads SGHVS; CDR2 reads FNYEAQ. CDR3: CASSFEQSHNEQFF. The CDR3 nucleotides read TGTGCCAGCAGCTTTGAACAGTCCCACAATGAGCAGTTCTTC. Full variable domain (missing parts from reference TRBV7-6 and TRBJ2-1): GAGVSQSPRYKVTKRGQDVALRCDPISGHVSLYWYRQALGQGPEFLTYFNYEAQQDKSGLPNDRFSAERPEGSISTLTIQRTEQRDSAMYRCASSFEQSHNEQFFGPGTRLTVL.

The CDR3 region has the DNA TGTGCCAGCACCGGACAGGGGAACACTGAAGCTTTCTTT. Protein: CASTGQGNTEAFF. The chain couples TRBV27 to TRBJ1-1; 8 bases line up with TRBD1. CDR3 length equals 13 residues. Per germline, CDR1 MNHEY and CDR2 SMNVEV (reference sequence). Losses at the gene ends were 7 bases for V and 1 base for J; bases not matched to a gene: 2.

The count of this clone is one. The chain has TRBV5-1 and TRBJ1-2, with a tentative D call TRBD1 (5 bases). V was trimmed by 6 bases and J by 0 bases, leaving 15 bases between them. Germline loops: CDR1 SGHRS, CDR2 YFSETQ. CDR3 length: 15 residues. The CDR3 DNA sequence: TGCGCCAGCAACCACGGCGGGGGACCTAACTATGGCTACACCTTC. Protein sequence: CASNHGGGPNYGYTF. Looking up the rest from reference TRBV5-1 and TRBJ1-2 gives the full variable domain: KAGVTQTPRYLIKTRGQQVTLSCSPISGHRSVSWYQQTPGQGLQFLFEYFSETQRNKGNFPGRFSGRQFSNSRSEMNVSTLELGDSALYLCASNHGGGPNYGYTFGSGTRLTVV.

In its sample, this clone was seen a few times. The chain links TRBV2 to TRBJ2-7; 7 bases agree with TRBD1. The CDR3 runs 13 residues. J gave up 5 bases and V 9 bases, and 10 bases lay outside the gene matches. Germline CDR1 reads SNHLY; CDR2 reads FYNNEI. The CDR3 reads CARRRDSQNEQYF. The CDR3 nucleotides read TGTGCCAGGAGAAGGGACAGTCAAAACGAGCAGTACTTC. Filled out from reference TRBV2 and TRBJ2-7, the complete variable domain reads EPEVTQTPSHQVTQMGQEVILRCVPISNHLYFYWYRQILGQKVEFLVSFYNNEISEKSEIFDDQFSVERPDGSNFTLKIRSTKLEDSAMYFCARRRDSQNEQYFGPGTRLTVT.

V and J are TRBV6-1 and TRBJ1-2, with 7 bases that match TRBD1. The ends lost 6 bases at V and 8 bases at J; junction bases unmatched: 9. The V gene's germline CDR1 is MNHNS and CDR2 SASEGT. The CDR3 spans 13 residues. CDR3 sequence reads: CASSIDRVLGYTF. In DNA form, the CDR3 reads TGTGCCAGCAGCATAGACAGGGTTTTAGGCTACACCTTC.

This chain uses TRBV15 with TRBJ2-7, with 8 bases lining up with TRBD1. Germline CDR1 is LNHNV and CDR2 is YYDKDF (reference sequence). This CDR3 is 15 amino acids long. Trimming at V came to 1 base and at J to 2 bases, leaving 4 bases not matched to a gene. CDR3 sequence (DNA): TGTGCCACCAGCAGAGGCGGGACAGGTGCCTACGAGCAGTACTTC. It specifies CATSRGGTGAYEQYF. The variable domain in full, with the rest retrieved from reference TRBV15 and TRBJ2-7, is DAMVIQNPRYQVTQFGKPVTLSCSQTLNHNVMYWYQQKSSQAPKLLFHYYDKDFNNEADTPDNFQSRRPNTSFCFLDIRSPGLGDTAMYLCATSRGGTGAYEQYFGPGTRLTVT.

The V gene is TRBV6-1, the J gene TRBJ1-1; D is ambiguous. This CDR3 is 13 amino acids long. The germline V and J ends were trimmed by 2 bases and 5 bases, with 9 bases remaining between them. CDR1 and CDR2 (germline): MNHNS, SASEGT. The CDR3 here is CASSERETTEAFF. CDR3 DNA sequence: TGTGCCAGCAGTGAACGAGAGACTACTGAAGCTTTCTTT.

The chain links TRBV10-3 to TRBJ1-1; 8 bases line up with TRBD1. The CDR3 consists of 15 residues. The junction had 5 bases not matched to a gene; V was cut back by 4 bases and J by 1 base. CDR1 ENHRY and CDR2 SYGVKD come from the germline V gene. The chain's CDR3 is CAISGDRGENTEAFF. For the CDR3, the DNA is TGTGCCATCAGTGGAGACAGGGGAGAGAACACTGAAGCTTTCTTT.

CDR3 nucleotide sequence: TGTGCCACCAGCAGGGGGAAACTAGCGGGAGGAATTGAGCAGTTCTTC. It encodes CATSRGKLAGGIEQFF. The chain joins TRBV15 to TRBJ2-1; the match to TRBD2 covers 12 bases. Trimming cost V 3 bases and J 9 bases; bases outside gene matches: 9. Looked up from germline, CDR1 is LNHNV and CDR2 is YYDKDF (reference sequence). The CDR3 extends over 16 amino acids. The variable domain in full, completed from reference TRBV15 and TRBJ2-1, reads DAMVIQNPRYQVTQFGKPVTLSCSQTLNHNVMYWYQQKSSQAPKLLFHYYDKDFNNEADTPDNFQSRRPNTSFCFLDIRSPGLGDTAMYLCATSRGKLAGGIEQFFGPGTRLTVL.

The chain links TRBV29-1 to TRBJ2-2; D is perhaps TRBD1 (6 bases). CDR3 size: 12 residues. Germline V gene sequence: CDR1 SQVTM, CDR2 ANQGSEA. Trimming stripped 6 bases from V and 6 bases from J, with 11 bases between. CDR3 sequence: CSVPQGSGELFF. The CDR3 DNA is TGCAGCGTCCCACAGGGTTCCGGGGAGCTGTTTTTT.

This clone was detected a few times. As DNA, the CDR3 is TGTGCCAGCACTGAGCGGCGCTCCTACAATGAGCAGTTCTTC. Its translation: CASTERRSYNEQFF. The chain links TRBV7-9 to TRBJ2-1; TRBD2 is a possible D gene (5 bases). The CDR3 is 14 amino acids. V was cut by 7 bases and J by 0 bases, with 10 bases left in between. The V gene's germline CDR1 is SEHNR and CDR2 FQNEAQ (reference sequence).

There are a few counts of this clone. At the DNA level, this CDR3 is encoded by other sequences in the same sample as well. The rearrangement links TRBV9 to TRBJ2-2; D call uncertain. The germline V gene has CDR1 SGDLS and CDR2 YYNGEE. CDR3 length: 13 residues. Trimming removed 4 bases at V and 0 bases at J, with 4 bases between. The CDR3 sequence: CASSPSNTGELFF. The CDR3 DNA is TGTGCCAGCAGCCCCTCGAACACCGGGGAGCTGTTTTTT.

The gene calls are TRBV13 and TRBJ2-3; the D gene is possibly TRBD2 (6 bases). The V gene's germline CDR1 is PRHDT and CDR2 FYEKMQ (reference sequence). The CDR3 has 16 amino acids. V was shortened by 5 bases and J by 0 bases, with 15 bases between the two germline ends. CDR3 residues: CASSQGTDSSTDTQYF. The CDR3 DNA follows: TGTGCCAGCAGCCAAGGGACTGACAGTAGCACAGATACGCAGTATTTT.

This clone was seen only a few times. The genes are TRBV13 and TRBJ1-2; D gene ambiguous. Trimming took 5 bases from V and 8 from J, leaving 18 bases between them. CDR1 is PRHDT, CDR2 FYEKMQ, per germline (reference sequence). CDR3 length: 14 amino acids. CDR3 DNA sequence: TGTGCCAGCAGCCAGGACGCGGACCGAGGGGGCTACACCTTC. This encodes CASSQDADRGGYTF.

This clone was seen only a few times. The rearrangement uses TRBV19 and TRBJ2-2; no clear D gene. Looked up from germline, CDR1 is LNHDA and CDR2 is SQIVND (reference sequence). V lost 6 bases and J 5 bases, leaving 10 bases between the germline ends. This CDR3 comprises 13 residues. CDR3 loop: CASSPLSTGELFF. The CDR3 DNA sequence: TGTGCCAGTAGCCCCTTGTCGACCGGGGAGCTGTTTTTT.

The rearrangement uses TRBV7-7 and TRBJ2-5; TRBD1 matches 7 bases. V gave up 3 bases and J gave up 5 bases; unmatched junction bases: 3. The CDR3 runs 13 residues. Germline CDR1 SSHAT, CDR2 FNYEAQ (reference sequence). CDR3 DNA sequence: TGTGCCAGCAGCTTCGACAGGGATGAGACCCAGTACTTC. Protein sequence: CASSFDRDETQYF.

V usage is TRBV7-9 and J usage is TRBJ2-2, with 7 bases that match TRBD2. The germline gives CDR1 SEHNR, CDR2 FQNEAQ (reference sequence). The CDR3 sequence is 17 residues long. Trimming at V came to 4 bases and at J to 3 bases, leaving 11 bases not matched to a gene. Here the CDR3 DNA reads TGTGCCAGCAGCTCCCGGGGACGGGCGGGAGACACCGGGGAGCTGTTTTTT. Residues: CASSSRGRAGDTGELFF.

This clone was seen just once. This chain joins TRBV5-1 and TRBJ2-2; weak D call: TRBD1 (5 bases). The CDR3 has 16 amino acids. Germline CDR1 and CDR2: SGHRS and YFSETQ. Between the trimmed V and J ends, which lost 0 bases and 7 bases, there was a span of 16 bases. CDR3 sequence: CASSLVGSQGGGELFF. For the CDR3, the DNA is TGCGCCAGCAGCTTGGTGGGGTCCCAGGGCGGCGGGGAGCTGTTTTTT.

The chain couples TRBV25-1 to TRBJ2-3, with 8 positions matching TRBD2. Trimming took 4 bases from V and 0 from J; bases not matched to a gene: 12. The CDR3 consists of 18 residues. Per the germline V gene, CDR1 is MGHDK and CDR2 is SYGVNS. CDR3 in amino acids: CASSGEGEAGGSTDTQYF. The DNA of the CDR3 is TGTGCCAGCAGTGGGGAAGGAGAGGCGGGGGGCAGCACAGATACGCAGTATTTT.

The chain joins TRBV16 to TRBJ2-3; perhaps TRBD2 as D (6 bases). The CDR3 is made up of 16 amino acids. CDR1 and CDR2 from the germline V gene are KGHSY and FQNENV. V gave up 1 base and J gave up 1 base, with 12 bases separating them. CDR3 region: CASSQLTSLGTDTQYF. In nucleotides, the CDR3 is TGTGCCAGCAGCCAATTGACTAGTTTAGGCACAGATACGCAGTATTTT.